The 23 T cell receptor beta chains below come from one sample, sequenced in a study of T cells in Graves' hyperthyroidism and ophthalmopathy. Amplification yielded TCR beta CDR3 regions, with RNA transcripts as the source. Primed by the HTBI set, a first-round RT-PCR was run on the TCR CDR3. MiXCR was run by TCRdb on the multiplex PCR reads, yielding one entry per CDR3 protein. The repertoire includes about 290,000 distinct CDR3 sequences, 12% to 15% of them detected once, and around 8% sits in the top ten. Sequenced material: blood. These receptors originate from a middle-aged woman with Graves' hyperthyroidism.

The chain uses TRBV10-3 and TRBJ2-3, with D uncertain. V gave up 5 bases and J gave up 2 bases, with 5 bases separating them. Germline CDR1 reads ENHRY; CDR2 reads SYGVKD. The CDR3 sequence is 12 residues long. The CDR3 nucleotides read TGTGCCATCAGTTGGGACACAGATACGCAGTATTTT. Its translation: CAISWDTDTQYF.

V usage is TRBV20-1 and J usage is TRBJ1-3; 7 nucleotides agree with TRBD1. This CDR3 spans 13 amino acids. The J segment lost 5 bases and the V segment lost 2 bases, leaving 3 bases of the junction unmatched. Germline CDR1 is DFQATT and CDR2 is SNEGSKA (reference sequence). The CDR3 coding sequence is TGCAGTGCTAGAACAGGGGCCAGAAACACCATATATTTT. It translates to CSARTGARNTIYF.

This rearrangement joins TRBV5-1 to TRBJ1-6, with TRBD1 matching 7 bases. The CDR3 is 15 residues long. CDR1 SGHRS and CDR2 YFSETQ come from the germline V gene. With V trimmed by 0 bases and J by 8 bases, 5 bases remained unmatched. For the CDR3, the DNA is TGCGCCAGCAGCTTGGCCGGCAGGGGGGATTCACCCCTCCACTTT. This codes for CASSLAGRGDSPLHF.

As to this clonotype: This could be a read error, since a much larger clone is one nucleotide away. The V gene is TRBV24-1, the J gene TRBJ2-2; a weak D match, TRBD2 (6 bases). Per germline, CDR1 KGHDR and CDR2 SFDVKD. This CDR3 has 15 residues. Here the CDR3 reads CATSEFGGNTRELFF. The DNA of the CDR3 is TGTGCCACCAGTGAATTCGGCGGGAACACCAGGGAGCTGTTTTTT.

This clonotype was seen repeatedly, ten times or more. This sequence joins TRBV7-9 and TRBJ1-4; possibly TRBD1 for D (6 bases). The germline V gene encodes CDR1 SEHNR and CDR2 FQNEAQ (reference sequence). The CDR3 totals 13 residues. The V end was cut by 7 bases, the J end by 4 bases, with 10 bases between. CDR3 sequence reads: CASTSDSNEKLFF. CDR3 DNA: TGTGCCAGCACCTCGGACAGTAATGAAAAACTGTTTTTT.

This chain uses TRBV5-6 with TRBJ1-2; TRBD1 agrees at 8 bases. The CDR3 has 16 amino acids. Germline trimming cut 1 base from V and 1 base from J; bases unmatched to any gene: 6. Germline values: CDR1 SGHDT, CDR2 YYEEEE. CDR3 region: CASSLFGTGDNYGYTF. The CDR3 region has the DNA TGTGCCAGCAGCTTGTTTGGGACAGGCGATAACTATGGCTACACCTTC.

This clonotype came up many times. This chain connects TRBV29-1 to TRBJ1-2; weak D call: TRBD1 (5 bases). Trimming cost V 4 bases and J 7 bases, with 13 bases left between them. Germline V gives CDR1 SQVTM, CDR2 ANQGSEA. The CDR3 sequence is 12 residues long. This CDR3 reads CSVAFQGAGYTF. For the CDR3, the DNA is TGCAGCGTTGCCTTTCAAGGGGCTGGCTACACCTTC.

This clonotype was counted many times. This chain uses TRBV7-9 with TRBJ1-1; 8 positions match TRBD1. The CDR3 loop spans 16 amino acids. V lost 3 bases and J lost 2; bases outside the gene matches: 8. Germline V gene lookup returns CDR1 SEHNR and CDR2 FQNEAQ (reference sequence). CDR3 loop: CASSFRQGNTNTEAFF. In DNA form, the CDR3 reads TGTGCCAGCAGCTTTCGACAGGGGAATACTAACACTGAAGCTTTCTTT.

There are many counts of this clonotype. V is TRBV5-1 and J is TRBJ2-1; D remains ambiguous. There are 13 residues in the CDR3. CDR1 and CDR2 (germline): SGHRS, YFSETQ. The germline V and J ends were trimmed by 1 base and 5 bases, with 7 bases remaining between them. The CDR3 loop is CASSLRTNNEQFF. CDR3 DNA sequence: TGCGCCAGCAGCTTGCGCACTAACAATGAGCAGTTCTTC.

At least ten counts were recorded for this clonotype. This chain links TRBV10-2 with TRBJ2-3; D is perhaps TRBD1 (6 bases). Trimming shortened V by 7 bases and J by 6 bases, and 11 bases separated the two germline ends. This CDR3 comprises 12 residues. In germline, CDR1 is WSHSY, CDR2 SAAADI. For the CDR3, the DNA is TGCGCCAGCAACAGGGAAGGCGATACGCAGTATTTT. This encodes CASNREGDTQYF.

This clonotype has ten or more counts. The chain employs TRBV3-1 and TRBJ2-3, with 16 bases identical to TRBD2. The CDR3 extends over 15 amino acids. After removal of 6 bases from V and 4 bases from J, the junction contained 1 base not matched to a gene. Germline V gene lookup returns CDR1 LGHDT and CDR2 YNNKEL (reference sequence). The DNA for the CDR3 is TGTGCCAGCAGGGGGACTAGCGGGAGGGCAGATACGCAGTATTTT. Its translation is CASRGTSGRADTQYF.

This clonotype was recorded at least ten times. This chain uses TRBV12-5 with TRBJ2-5; D call uncertain. Germline V lookup: CDR1 LGHNT, CDR2 FRNRAP. The CDR3 has 14 residues. V was clipped by 9 bases and J by 0 bases, with 14 bases between them. The CDR3 is CASDDSRYQETQYF. The CDR3, as DNA: TGTGCTAGCGACGACTCCAGATACCAAGAGACCCAGTACTTC.

The table lists this clonotype with a few counts. The chain has TRBV6-1 and TRBJ2-1, with 11 nucleotides matching TRBD1. CDR1 and CDR2 from the germline V gene are MNHNS and SASEGT. With V trimmed by 5 bases and J by 9 bases, 9 bases remained unmatched. This CDR3 region has 15 residues. This CDR3 reads CASSQGTGGVGEQFF. For the CDR3, the DNA is TGTGCCAGCAGTCAGGGGACAGGGGGGGTCGGTGAGCAGTTCTTC.

This clonotype is medium-sized by share. The gene calls are TRBV7-2 and TRBJ2-7; 11 nucleotides align to TRBD2. CDR1 and CDR2 (germline): SGHTA, FQGNSA. After removal of 1 base from V and 5 bases from J, the junction contained 13 bases not matched to a gene. The CDR3 runs 18 residues. The CDR3 loop is CASSLDGLAGGPYDEQYF. The DNA for the CDR3 is TGTGCCAGCAGCTTAGACGGTTTAGCGGGAGGGCCTTACGACGAGCAGTACTTC.

This clonotype was counted a few times. The V call is TRBV4-1, the J call TRBJ2-3, with TRBD2 matching 9 bases. This CDR3 has 17 residues. Trimming cost V 2 bases and J 2 bases; bases outside gene matches: 8. Germline CDR1 MGHRA, CDR2 YSYEKL. DNA for the CDR3: TGCGCCAGCAGCCAACCTCGACTAGCGGCCGACACAGATACGCAGTATTTT. This encodes CASSQPRLAADTDTQYF.

There are a few counts of this clonotype. The chain couples TRBV20-1 to TRBJ2-3; either TRBD1 or TRBD2 may supply D (5 bases each). The V end was cut by 5 bases, the J end by 3 bases, with 15 bases between. The CDR3 contains 14 residues. The germline V gene encodes CDR1 DFQATT and CDR2 SNEGSKA (reference sequence). CDR3: CSAWDPRGTDTQYF. CDR3 bases: TGCAGTGCTTGGGACCCCCGAGGAACAGATACGCAGTATTTT.

This clonotype was detected many times. The chain has TRBV7-2 and TRBJ2-1; 9 bases line up with TRBD2. This CDR3 has 16 residues. V shed 3 bases, J shed 8 bases, and the junction held 11 bases outside the gene matches. Germline values: CDR1 SGHTA, CDR2 FQGNSA. The CDR3 region has the DNA TGTGCCAGCAGCTTGCGGGGGGGCGGTAGCTCTTATGAGCAGTTCTTC. It specifies CASSLRGGGSSYEQFF.

This clonotype was seen ten or more times. The rearrangement links TRBV6-5 to TRBJ2-3; 12 nucleotides line up with TRBD2. The CDR3 runs to 15 residues. Germline CDR1 reads MNHEY; CDR2 reads SVGAGI. V lost 2 bases, J lost 3 bases, and 0 bases stayed unmatched. CDR3 protein: CASSYGTSGTDTQYF. CDR3 in DNA: TGTGCCAGCAGTTACGGGACTAGCGGGACAGATACGCAGTATTTT.

This clonotype came up many times. V is TRBV7-8 and J is TRBJ1-1, with D tentatively TRBD1 (5 bases). The V end lost 3 bases, the J end lost 1 base, and 12 bases lay between the germline ends. Germline V gene sequence: CDR1 SGHVS, CDR2 FQNEAQ. The CDR3 has 15 amino acids. DNA for the CDR3: TGTGCCAGCAGCTTCCCCGGGACTGGGAACACTGAAGCTTTCTTT. The encoded protein is CASSFPGTGNTEAFF. Looking up the rest from reference TRBV7-8 and TRBJ1-1 gives the full variable domain: GAGVSQSPRYKVAKRGQDVALRCDPISGHVSLFWYQQALGQGPEFLTYFQNEAQLDKSGLPSDRFFAERPEGSVSTLKIQRTQQEDSAVYLCASSFPGTGNTEAFFGQGTRLTVV.

There are many counts of this clonotype. V gene TRBV12-3 or TRBV12-4 combines with J gene TRBJ2-7; unclear D gene. The V end was cut by 5 bases, the J end by 4 bases, with 15 bases between. This CDR3 is 14 amino acids long. CDR3 region: CASSGRSAGYEQYF. CDR3 DNA sequence: TGTGCCAGCAGTGGCAGGTCCGCCGGATACGAGCAGTACTTC.

This clonotype came up many times. The rearrangement uses TRBV7-9 and TRBJ1-5; 8 bases align to TRBD1. With V trimmed by 5 bases and J by 0 bases, 3 bases remained unmatched. This CDR3 spans 15 amino acids. CDR1 is SEHNR, CDR2 FQNEAQ, per germline (reference sequence). The CDR3 sequence is CASSATGDSNQPQHF. The CDR3 DNA reads TGTGCCAGCAGCGCGACAGGGGATAGCAATCAGCCCCAGCATTTT.

This clonotype was detected only a few times. The chain employs TRBV4-1 and TRBJ2-1; D is possibly TRBD1 (6 bases). Deletions cut 3 bases from V and 5 bases from J, with 11 bases between. This CDR3 is 14 amino acids long. Germline V gives CDR1 MGHRA, CDR2 YSYEKL. The CDR3 region is CASSHPGQNNEQFF. CDR3 bases: TGCGCCAGCAGCCACCCGGGACAAAACAATGAGCAGTTCTTC.

This clonotype was picked up many times. The chain joins TRBV6-1 to TRBJ2-7; 9 bases are a match to TRBD1. Germline trimming cut 5 bases from V and 5 bases from J; bases unmatched to any gene: 13. CDR1 is MNHNS and CDR2 is SASEGT in the germline V gene. This CDR3 is 16 amino acids long. CDR3 protein: CASSLIPGQGTHEQYF. The CDR3 nucleotides are TGTGCCAGCAGTTTAATCCCGGGACAGGGAACCCACGAGCAGTACTTC.